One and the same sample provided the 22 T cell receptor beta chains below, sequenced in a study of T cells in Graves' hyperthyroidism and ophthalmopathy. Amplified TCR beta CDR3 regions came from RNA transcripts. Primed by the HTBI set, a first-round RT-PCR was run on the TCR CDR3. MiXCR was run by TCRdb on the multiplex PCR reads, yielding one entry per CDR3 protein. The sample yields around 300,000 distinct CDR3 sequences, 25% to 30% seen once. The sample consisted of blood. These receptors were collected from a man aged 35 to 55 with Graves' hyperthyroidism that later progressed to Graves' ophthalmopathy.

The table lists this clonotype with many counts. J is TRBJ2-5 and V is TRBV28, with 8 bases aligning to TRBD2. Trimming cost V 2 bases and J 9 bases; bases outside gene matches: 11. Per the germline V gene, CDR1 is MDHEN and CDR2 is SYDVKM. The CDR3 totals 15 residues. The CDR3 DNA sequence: TGTGCCAGCAGTTTACGGCCCAGCGGGGGTGGAGCCCAGTACTTC. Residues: CASSLRPSGGGAQYF.

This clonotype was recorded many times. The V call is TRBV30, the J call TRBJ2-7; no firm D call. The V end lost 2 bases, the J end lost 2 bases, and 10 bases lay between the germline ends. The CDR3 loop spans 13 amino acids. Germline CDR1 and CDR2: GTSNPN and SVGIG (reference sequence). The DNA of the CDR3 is TGTGCCTGGAGTACCAGCGTTACCTACGAGCAGTACTTC. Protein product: CAWSTSVTYEQYF.

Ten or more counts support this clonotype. CDR3 sequence (DNA): TGTGCCAGCAGTGATCGTACCGGGACTAGCGGGAGGGGGACCGGGGAGCTGTTTTTT. This gives the protein CASSDRTGTSGRGTGELFF. The chain is built from TRBV6-4 and TRBJ2-2, with 16 positions matching TRBD2. This CDR3 is 19 amino acids long. Per germline, CDR1 MRHNA and CDR2 SNTAGT. Unmatched junction bases numbered 9, after V lost 3 bases and J lost 5 bases.

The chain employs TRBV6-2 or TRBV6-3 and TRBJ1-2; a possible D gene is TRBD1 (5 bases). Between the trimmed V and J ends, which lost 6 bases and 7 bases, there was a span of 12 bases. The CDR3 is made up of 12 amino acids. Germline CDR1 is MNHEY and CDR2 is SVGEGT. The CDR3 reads CASSSEGAGYTF. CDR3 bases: TGTGCCAGCAGCTCGGAAGGGGCTGGCTACACCTTC.

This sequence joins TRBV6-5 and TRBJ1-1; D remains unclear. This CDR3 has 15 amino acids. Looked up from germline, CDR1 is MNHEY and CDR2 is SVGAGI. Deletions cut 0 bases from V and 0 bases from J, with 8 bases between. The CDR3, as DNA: TGTGCCAGCAGTTACTCCCTCGCCCTGAACACTGAAGCTTTCTTT. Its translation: CASSYSLALNTEAFF.

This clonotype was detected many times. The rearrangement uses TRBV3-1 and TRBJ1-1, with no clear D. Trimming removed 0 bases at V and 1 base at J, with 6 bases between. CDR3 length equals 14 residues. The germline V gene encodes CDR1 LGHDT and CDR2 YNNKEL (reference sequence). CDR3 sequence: CASSQDFSNTEAFF. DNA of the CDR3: TGTGCCAGCAGCCAAGATTTCTCGAACACTGAAGCTTTCTTT.

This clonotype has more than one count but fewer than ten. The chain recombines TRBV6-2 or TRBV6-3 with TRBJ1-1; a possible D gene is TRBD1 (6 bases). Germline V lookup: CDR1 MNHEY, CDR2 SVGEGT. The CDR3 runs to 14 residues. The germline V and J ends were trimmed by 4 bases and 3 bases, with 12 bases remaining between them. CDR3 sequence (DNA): TGTGCCAGCAGTTCCTACAGGGAGGACACTGAAGCTTTCTTT. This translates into CASSSYREDTEAFF.

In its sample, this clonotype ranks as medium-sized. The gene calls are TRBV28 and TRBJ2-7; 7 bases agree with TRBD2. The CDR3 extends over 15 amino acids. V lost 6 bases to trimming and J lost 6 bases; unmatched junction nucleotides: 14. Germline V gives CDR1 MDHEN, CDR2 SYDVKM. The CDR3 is CASRFFGLADPEQYF. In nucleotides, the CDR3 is TGTGCCAGCAGATTCTTCGGTCTAGCGGATCCCGAGCAGTACTTC.

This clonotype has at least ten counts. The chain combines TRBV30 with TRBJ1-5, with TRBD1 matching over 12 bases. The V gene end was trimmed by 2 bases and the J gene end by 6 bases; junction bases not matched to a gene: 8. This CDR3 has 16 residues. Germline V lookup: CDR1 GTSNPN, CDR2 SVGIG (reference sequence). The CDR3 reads CAWSPGTGGAGQPQHF. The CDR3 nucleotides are TGTGCCTGGAGTCCAGGGACAGGGGGCGCGGGTCAGCCCCAGCATTTT. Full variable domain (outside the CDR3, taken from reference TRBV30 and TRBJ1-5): SQTIHQWPATLVQPVGSPLSLECTVEGTSNPNLYWYRQAAGRGLQLLFYSVGIGQISSEVPQNLSASRPQDRQFILSSKKLLLSDSGFYLCAWSPGTGGAGQPQHFGDGTRLSIL.

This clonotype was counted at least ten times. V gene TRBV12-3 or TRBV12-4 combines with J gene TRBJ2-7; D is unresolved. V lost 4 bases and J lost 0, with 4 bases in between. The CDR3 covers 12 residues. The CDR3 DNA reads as TGTGCCAGCAGTTATGACTCCTACGAGCAGTACTTC. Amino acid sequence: CASSYDSYEQYF.

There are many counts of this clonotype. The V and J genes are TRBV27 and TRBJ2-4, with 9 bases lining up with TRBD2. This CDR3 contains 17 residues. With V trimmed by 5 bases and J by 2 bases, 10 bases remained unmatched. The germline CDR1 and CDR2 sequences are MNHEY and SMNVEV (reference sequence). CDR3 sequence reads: CASSGLSSGETKNIQYF. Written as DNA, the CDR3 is TGTGCCAGCAGTGGACTCTCTAGCGGGGAAACCAAAAACATTCAGTACTTC.

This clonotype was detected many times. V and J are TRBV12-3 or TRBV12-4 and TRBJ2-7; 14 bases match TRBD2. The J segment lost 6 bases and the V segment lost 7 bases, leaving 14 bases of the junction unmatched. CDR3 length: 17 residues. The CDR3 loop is CASNIGTSGSPGGEQYF. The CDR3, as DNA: TGTGCCAGCAATATCGGGACTAGCGGGAGTCCGGGGGGCGAGCAGTACTTC.

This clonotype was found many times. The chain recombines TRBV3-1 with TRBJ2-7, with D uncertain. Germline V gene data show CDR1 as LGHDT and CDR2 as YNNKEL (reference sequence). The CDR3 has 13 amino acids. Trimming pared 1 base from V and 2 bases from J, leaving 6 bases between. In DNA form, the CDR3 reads TGTGCCAGCAGCCAAGTACAGACCTACGAGCAGTACTTC. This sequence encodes CASSQVQTYEQYF.

CDR3 DNA: TGTGCCAGCAGTAACGGAGGCAGGGGGACGGAGACCCAGTACTTC. This sequence encodes CASSNGGRGTETQYF. This rearrangement joins TRBV6-2 or TRBV6-3 to TRBJ2-5, with 7 bases matching TRBD1. Germline CDR1 MNHEY, CDR2 SVGEGT. V lost 5 bases to trimming and J lost 5 bases; unmatched junction nucleotides: 11. The CDR3 is made up of 15 amino acids.

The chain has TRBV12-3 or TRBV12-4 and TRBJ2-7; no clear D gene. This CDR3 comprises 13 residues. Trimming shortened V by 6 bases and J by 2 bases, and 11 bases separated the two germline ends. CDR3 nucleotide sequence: TGTGCCAGCAGCCAGGAGCAAGCCTACGAGCAGTACTTC. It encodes CASSQEQAYEQYF.

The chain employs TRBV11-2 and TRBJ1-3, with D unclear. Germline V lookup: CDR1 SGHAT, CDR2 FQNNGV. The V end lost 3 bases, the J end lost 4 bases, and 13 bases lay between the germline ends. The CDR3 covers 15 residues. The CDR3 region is CASSLVRASGNTIYF. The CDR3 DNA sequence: TGTGCCAGCAGCTTGGTGAGGGCTTCGGGAAACACCATATATTTT.

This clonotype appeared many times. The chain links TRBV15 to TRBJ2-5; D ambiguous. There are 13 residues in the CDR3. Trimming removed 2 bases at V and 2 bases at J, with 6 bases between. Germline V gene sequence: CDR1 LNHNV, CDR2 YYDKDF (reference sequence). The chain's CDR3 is CATSRRVQETQYF. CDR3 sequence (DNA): TGTGCCACCAGCAGACGAGTACAAGAGACCCAGTACTTC.

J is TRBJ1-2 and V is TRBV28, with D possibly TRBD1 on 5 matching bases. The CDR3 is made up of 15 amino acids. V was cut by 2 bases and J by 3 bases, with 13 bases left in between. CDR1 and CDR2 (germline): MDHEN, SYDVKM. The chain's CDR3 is CASSLGGRHDYGYTF. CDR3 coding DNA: TGTGCCAGCAGTTTAGGGGGTAGACACGACTATGGCTACACCTTC.

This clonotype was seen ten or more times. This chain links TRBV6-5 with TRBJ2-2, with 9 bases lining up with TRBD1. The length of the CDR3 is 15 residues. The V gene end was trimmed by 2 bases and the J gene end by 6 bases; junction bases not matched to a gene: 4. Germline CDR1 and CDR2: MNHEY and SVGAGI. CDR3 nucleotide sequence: TGTGCCAGCAGTTACCAGACAGGGGGTCCCGGGGAGCTGTTTTTT. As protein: CASSYQTGGPGELFF.

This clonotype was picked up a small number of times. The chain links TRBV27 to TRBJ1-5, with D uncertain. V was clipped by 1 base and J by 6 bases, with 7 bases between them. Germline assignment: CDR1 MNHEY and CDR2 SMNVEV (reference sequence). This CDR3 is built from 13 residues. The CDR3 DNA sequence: TGTGCCAGCAGTTTATTTCCCGCTCAGCCCCAGCATTTT. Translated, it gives CASSLFPAQPQHF.

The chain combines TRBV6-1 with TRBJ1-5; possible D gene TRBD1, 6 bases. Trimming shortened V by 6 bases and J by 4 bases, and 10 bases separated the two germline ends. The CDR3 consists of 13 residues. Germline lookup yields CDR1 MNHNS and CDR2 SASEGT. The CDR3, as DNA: TGTGCCAGCAGCGGGGACATTAATCAGCCCCAGCATTTT. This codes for CASSGDINQPQHF.

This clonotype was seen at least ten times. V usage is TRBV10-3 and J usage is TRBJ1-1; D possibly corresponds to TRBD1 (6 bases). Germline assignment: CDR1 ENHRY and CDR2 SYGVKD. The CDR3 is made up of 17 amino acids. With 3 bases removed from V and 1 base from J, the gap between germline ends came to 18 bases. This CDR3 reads CAISDPISRTENTEAFF. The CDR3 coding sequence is TGTGCCATCAGTGATCCCATTTCCCGGACAGAGAACACTGAAGCTTTCTTT.